Given below is one TCR beta chain in context. Its antigen is undetermined. The data stem from a study of cytomegalovirus exposure and HLA in healthy donors. Study context: Previous work identified 120 million or so unique TCR beta sequences from around 170 million T cells.

PCR primers comprised 60 Vbeta and 13 Jbeta primers. Sequencing was performed with immunoSEQ multiplex PCR; in TCRdb, only in-frame clones are kept and a portion is missing. This sample has 90,000 to 100,000 clones, with around three quarters found just once. Study-level points and caveats: Likely technical artifact: a cluster of highly shared sequence variants. A prior analysis recorded that most TCR beta V segments were productive about 87% or about 30% of the time. A list of 150 to 200 TCR beta chains associated with cytomegalovirus was given.

This CDR3 is 15 amino acids long. The V gene's germline CDR1 is MNHEY and CDR2 SVGAGI. The V end was cut by 0 bases, the J end by 5 bases, with 10 bases between. The rearrangement uses TRBV6-5 and TRBJ2-2; D not certain. The sequencing sample was made of PBMCs. This TCR came from a man in his forties in good health and CMV-seronegative. CDR3 residues: CASSYSGRMTGELFF. DNA for the CDR3: TGTGCCAGCAGTTACTCTGGCCGTATGACCGGGGAGCTGTTTTTT.